The 8 T cell receptor beta chains below all came from one sample that was sequenced in a study of early T cells in non-severe SARS-CoV-2 infection. TCRdb itself ran the 5' RACE reads through MiXCR, one entry per CDR3 protein. This sample yields tens of thousands of distinct CDR3 sequences, of which 7% to 10% are seen a single time; under 5% belongs to the top ten. The sample was whole blood. The receptors here all came from an adult who was a healthcare worker with PCR-confirmed SARS-CoV-2 infection or an uninfected control (not recorded which).

Only a few counts were recorded for this clonotype. This sequence joins TRBV20-1 and TRBJ2-2; D is undetermined. The CDR3 extends over 13 amino acids. Germline CDR1 and CDR2: DFQATT and SNEGSKA (reference sequence). With 3 bases removed from V and 4 bases from J, the gap between germline ends came to 9 bases. CDR3 region: CSASGRSTGELFF. Written as DNA, the CDR3 is TGCAGTGCTAGTGGGCGGAGCACCGGGGAGCTGTTTTTT.

This clonotype appeared many times. This rearrangement joins TRBV18 to TRBJ1-3, with unresolved D. The CDR3 totals 15 residues. Trimming shortened V by 4 bases and J by 0 bases, and 10 bases separated the two germline ends. CDR1 is KGHSH, CDR2 LQKENI, per germline. The CDR3 nucleotides are TGTGCCAGCTCACTTCAGGACTACTCTGGAAACACCATATATTTT. Protein sequence: CASSLQDYSGNTIYF. The complete variable domain, with remaining parts taken from reference TRBV18 and TRBJ1-3, reads NAGVMQNPRHLVRRRGQEARLRCSPMKGHSHVYWYRQLPEEGLKFMVYLQKENIIDESGMPKERFSAEFPKEGPSILRIQQVVRGDSAAYFCASSLQDYSGNTIYFGEGSWLTVV.

In its sample, this clonotype was seen a few times. The CDR3 is CSARAWDTGDDGYTF. The CDR3 nucleotides are TGCAGTGCTAGAGCCTGGGACACAGGGGACGATGGCTACACCTTC. The chain is built from TRBV20-1 and TRBJ1-2; 7 bases map to TRBD1. CDR1 and CDR2 (germline): DFQATT, SNEGSKA (reference sequence). The CDR3 has 15 residues. V lost 1 base to trimming and J lost 6 bases; unmatched junction nucleotides: 11.

The rearrangement links TRBV12-3 or TRBV12-4 to TRBJ2-7; 9 bases are shared with TRBD1. J was trimmed by 5 bases and V by 1 base; bases with no gene match: 12. This CDR3 region has 17 residues. For the CDR3, the DNA is TGTGCCAGCAGTTTAGAGTATGGGACAGGGTTCGGCCACGAGCAGTACTTC. Translating gives CASSLEYGTGFGHEQYF.

This CDR3 reads CASSQAVLAGQDTQYF. The DNA for the CDR3 is TGCGCCAGCAGCCAAGCTGTCCTCGCGGGACAAGATACGCAGTATTTT. This rearrangement joins TRBV4-3 to TRBJ2-3; D could derive from TRBD1 or TRBD2 (6 bases each). V shed 1 base and J shed 5 bases, with 16 bases lying between them. The CDR3 runs to 16 residues. Looked up from germline, CDR1 is LGHNA and CDR2 is YSLEER.

This clonotype showed up many times. The V call is TRBV30, the J call TRBJ1-1; 8 bases are shared with TRBD1. V dropped 2 bases and J dropped 1; count of bases not matched to a gene: 3. CDR1 and CDR2 (germline): GTSNPN, SVGIG (reference sequence). The CDR3 is 14 amino acids. CDR3 bases: TGTGCCTGGAGTACGGGACAGGCGAACACTGAAGCTTTCTTT. Its translation: CAWSTGQANTEAFF.

This clonotype was observed at least ten times. The chain links TRBV27 to TRBJ2-1; D is unclear. Germline V gene sequence: CDR1 MNHEY, CDR2 SMNVEV (reference sequence). The length of the CDR3 is 12 residues. Trimming shortened V by 3 bases and J by 6 bases, and 6 bases separated the two germline ends. Written as DNA, the CDR3 is TGTGCCAGCAGTTTTGTAGGCAATGAGCAGTTCTTC. Its translation: CASSFVGNEQFF.

This clonotype was counted many times. The chain carries TRBV7-2 and TRBJ2-7, with TRBD1 matching 8 bases. Trimming cost V 2 bases and J 6 bases; bases outside gene matches: 9. Germline lookup yields CDR1 SGHTA and CDR2 FQGNSA. The CDR3 loop spans 15 amino acids. The CDR3 protein is CASSLSGAGGFEQYF. In DNA form, the CDR3 reads TGTGCCAGCAGCTTATCCGGGGCAGGGGGCTTCGAGCAGTACTTC.